This T cell receptor (beta chain) was recovered during a study of Graves' ophthalmopathy and Graves' hyperthyroidism (dated by TCRdb to the late 2010s). For the wider study: Peripheral blood was collected at initial diagnosis, prior to any treatment. For training and testing, the approximately 92 patients in the discovery cohort were randomly divided in a 7:3 ratio. T-cell repertoires of thyroid tissue and blood were compared in several hyperthyroidism patients. An independent validation cohort comprised under 20 hyperthyroidism patients and 15 to 17 patients who later progressed from hyperthyroidism to ophthalmopathy. To explore V-J signatures that distinguish ophthalmopathy from hyperthyroidism, a discovery set of 100 patients was enrolled, made up of 40 to 45 with ophthalmopathy and some 56 with stable hyperthyroidism. TCR beta repertoire signatures were used to distinguish Graves' ophthalmopathy from Graves' hyperthyroidism and to predict progression to ophthalmopathy. In total, approximately 140 blood samples were TCR-sequenced: fewer than 50 ophthalmopathy, under 85 hyperthyroidism and roughly 17 hyperthyroidism-to-ophthalmopathy patients. Once sampling was done, hyperthyroidism patients were given methimazole at a starting dose of 30 mg daily, while ophthalmopathy patients were given high-dose intravenous methylprednisolone. On the study overall, not on this receptor specifically: Most expanded thyroid clonotypes with a frequency above 0.001 also appeared in blood, which suggests that blood repertoires may reflect the immune response in the thyroid. Sample size was not predetermined statistically, and investigators were not blinded to group allocation. In validation, the model predicted ophthalmopathy progression with more than 55% sensitivity and approximately 72% specificity; roughly eleven predicted patients were CT-confirmed with GO in a median of approximately 6.5 months. In cross-validation, the 13-signature model distinguished ophthalmopathy from stable hyperthyroidism with around 90% sensitivity and about 81% specificity, while in the test set the corresponding values were 80% and 75%.

Hyperthyroidism was considered stable if no progression to ophthalmopathy occurred within 18 months of follow-up. Patients with hyperthyroidism were aged 18 to 65 years, had been newly diagnosed, and had a disease duration of less than 2 months. Patients with other autoimmune diseases, uncontrolled infections, pregnancy or lactation were excluded from the study. Clinical symptoms, serum thyroxine, TRAb, thyroid ultrasound and orbital computed tomography formed the basis of the diagnosis. PBMCs were isolated from 8 to 10 ml of fresh peripheral blood by Ficoll-Paque density gradient centrifugation. Trizol reagent was used to extract the total RNA, and its quality was then checked on an Agilent 2100 Bioanalyzer. For repertoire sequencing, TCR beta CDR3 regions were amplified from RNA transcripts. A first-round RT-PCR used HTBI primers with the Qiagen OneStep RT-PCR kit, followed by a second-round multiplex PCR, size selection and purification. The libraries underwent paired-end sequencing with 100 bp reads on an Illumina HiSeq2000. In the paper's pipeline: SOAPnuke was used for read processing, and reads with adapters, uncalled bases, a mean Phred below 15, or no exact constant-primer or identifier match were discarded. COPE v1.2.5 was used to merge the high-quality paired reads. Each unique nucleotide sequence was treated as a clonotype, and MiTCR v1.1 was used to align the clonotypes to the IMGT TRB V, D and J references. The analysis was limited to V-J combinations with a frequency above 0.0001, which together covered over 99% of the repertoires. A TCR clonal expansion and chaos score per V-J combination was defined as the ratio of F50 clonal expansion to chaos observed in the TCRdist matrix. Features were reduced by Welch's t-statistics and random forest to 10 to 15 V-J combinations, which fed a naive Bayes classifier. Thyroid-blood repertoire similarity was quantified with the Morisita-Horn index. Using fastp at Q25 and MiXCR, TCRdb reprocessed the public reads and kept productive beta chains. Every entry covers one CDR3 protein and lists the most common genes and DNA from its rows. The V and J calls and clone size come from TCRdb's table, not from the authors' own analysis. The table for this sample lists roughly 410,000 distinct CDR3 sequences; less than 20% of them were counted only once. The top ten constitute roughly 7% of the sample.

V and J are trimmed by 6 bases and 8 bases, and the gene matches miss 6 bases of the junction. Reading from cysteine to phenylalanine, the CDR3 counts 13 amino acids. The kept DNA is CDR3 alone, 39 bases in frame from the first base. Looking up the germline V gene yields CDR1 MNHNS and CDR2 SASEGT. Note on this clonotype: Its antigen is currently not known. No clone much larger than this one lies a single base away; base qualities are absent.

The origin of this receptor is a woman younger than 30 with stable Graves' hyperthyroidism. Donor details come from another sample of the same person, matched by shared clones. The specimen sequenced was peripheral blood. The rearranged segments are TRBV6-1 and TRBJ1-2; the central 10 bases match TRBD1. The CDR3 region has the sequence CASSGTGVWGYTF. Here is the DNA: TGTGCCAGCAGCGGGACAGGGGTGTGGGGCTACACCTTC.